This T cell receptor beta chain stems from a study of T cells in Graves' hyperthyroidism and ophthalmopathy. Template material for amplifying TCR beta CDR3 regions consisted of RNA transcripts. TCR CDR3 underwent first-round RT-PCR with the HTBI primer set. TCRdb called the multiplex PCR reads again in MiXCR, with one record for every CDR3 protein. The sample has 300,000 to 350,000 distinct CDR3 sequences, 15% to 20% seen once; the top ten hold about 16%. There are 11 residues in the CDR3. The germline CDR1 and CDR2 sequences are SQVTM and ANQGSEA. V lost 6 bases and J lost 8, with 13 bases in between. This clonotype was counted many times.

The sequenced material came from blood. The sequence was collected from a middle-aged woman with Graves' ophthalmopathy. The chain couples TRBV29-1 to TRBJ1-2; D uncertain. This CDR3 is CSVDQGGGYTF. CDR3 bases: TGCAGCGTAGACCAAGGAGGGGGCTACACCTTC. The full variable domain, its missing parts supplied by reference TRBV29-1 and TRBJ1-2, is SAVISQKPSRDICQRGTSLTIQCQVDSQVTMMFWYRQQPGQSLTLIATANQGSEATYESGFVIDKFPISRPNLTFSTLTVSNMSPEDSSIYLCSVDQGGGYTFGSGTRLTVV.